This T cell receptor (beta chain) was recovered during a study of OX40 agonist ivuxolimab in advanced cancers. Broader study findings: Dosing at 0.1 to 3.0 mg/kg was accompanied by clonal expansion of CD4+ and CD8+ blood T cells by week 6. Among the nonresponders, some also had low normalized T-cell clonal expansion. Patients who responded partially at 0.1-3.0 mg/kg showed clonal expansion ranking among the lowest.

The method was immunoSEQ multiplex PCR; TCRdb's version includes in-frame clones alone and lacks a portion of them. The sample has tens of thousands of clones, around nine tenths seen once; the top ten hold over 0.35%. As concerns this clone: Its target is not known.

Autoimmune disease history or systemic immunosuppression led to patients being barred. Germline CDR1 ENHRY, CDR2 SYGVKD. The ends were cut back, 6 bases at V and 2 bases at J, with 12 bases in the middle. The CDR3 is 14 amino acids. The chain links TRBV10-3 to TRBJ2-3; D possibly uses TRBD1 or TRBD2 (5 bases each). The sample was CD4+ or CD8+ T cells sorted from blood, taken in a trial of the OX40 agonist ivuxolimab. The sequence came from an adult with an advanced solid tumor such as melanoma, head and neck, liver or kidney cancer. The CDR3 nucleotides are TGTGCCATCAGAATAGGGACGGACACAGATACGCAGTATTTT. This sequence encodes CAIRIGTDTDTQYF.